This TCR beta chain was documented in a study of control samples from healthy donors and cancer patients (dated by TCRdb to 2018 to 2020). Regarding this clone: Its antigen is unknown. No much larger clone exists at a distance of one base, and base qualities are not known.

From the cysteine up to the phenylalanine, the CDR3 has a length of 12 residues. Just CDR3 DNA is preserved here, 36 bases in frame from base 1. Taken from the germline V gene, the CDR1 and CDR2 loops are SQVTM and ANQGSEA. At the junction V is shortened by 4 bases and J by 4 bases, with 10 bases in between. The library was made by the immunoSEQ multiplex PCR assay. The table was pulled from immuneACCESS by TCRdb, which kept in-frame rearrangements only. Such tables lose some clones; where checked, under half of the loss comes from unresolved V genes, and the rest has no known cause. For this sample there are approximately 89,000 clones; about 87% appear just once. Roughly a fifth of the sample comes from the top ten.

The receptor was isolated from a man aged 50 or older in good health. The sequence joins TRBV29-1 to TRBJ1-1; TRBD1 might be the D gene, on 6 matching bases. Material for sequencing was blood. CDR3 reads: CSVVQGFTEAFF. The bases are TGCAGCGTTGTACAGGGCTTCACTGAAGCTTTCTTT.